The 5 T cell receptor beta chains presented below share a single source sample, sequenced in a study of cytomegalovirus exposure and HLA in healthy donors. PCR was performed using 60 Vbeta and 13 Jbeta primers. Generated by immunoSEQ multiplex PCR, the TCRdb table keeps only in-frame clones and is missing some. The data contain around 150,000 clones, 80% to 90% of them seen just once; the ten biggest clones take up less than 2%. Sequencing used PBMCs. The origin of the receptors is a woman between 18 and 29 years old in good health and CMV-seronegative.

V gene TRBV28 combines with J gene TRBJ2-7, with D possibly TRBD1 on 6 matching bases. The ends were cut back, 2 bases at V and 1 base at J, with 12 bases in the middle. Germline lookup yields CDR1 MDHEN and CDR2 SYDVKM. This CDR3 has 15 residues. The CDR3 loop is CASSLTDSPSYEQYF. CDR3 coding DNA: TGTGCCAGCAGTTTAACGGACAGTCCTTCCTACGAGCAGTACTTC.

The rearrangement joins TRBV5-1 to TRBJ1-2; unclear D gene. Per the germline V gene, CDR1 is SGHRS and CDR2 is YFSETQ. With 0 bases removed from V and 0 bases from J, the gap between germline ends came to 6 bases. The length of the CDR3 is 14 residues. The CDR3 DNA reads TGCGCCAGCAGCTTGGGTCCAGCTAACTATGGCTACACCTTC. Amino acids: CASSLGPANYGYTF.

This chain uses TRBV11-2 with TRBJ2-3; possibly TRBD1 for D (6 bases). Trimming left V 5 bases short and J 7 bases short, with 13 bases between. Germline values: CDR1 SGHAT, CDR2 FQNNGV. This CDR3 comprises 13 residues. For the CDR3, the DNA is TGTGCCAGCAGCGACTCCGGGACACATACGCAGTATTTT. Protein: CASSDSGTHTQYF.

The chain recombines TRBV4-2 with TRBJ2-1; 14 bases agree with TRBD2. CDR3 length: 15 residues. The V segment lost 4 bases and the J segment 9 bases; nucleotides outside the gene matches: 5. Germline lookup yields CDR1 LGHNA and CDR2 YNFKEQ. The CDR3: CASSPPGLAGVEQFF. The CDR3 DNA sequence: TGTGCCAGCAGCCCGCCGGGACTAGCGGGAGTTGAGCAGTTCTTC.

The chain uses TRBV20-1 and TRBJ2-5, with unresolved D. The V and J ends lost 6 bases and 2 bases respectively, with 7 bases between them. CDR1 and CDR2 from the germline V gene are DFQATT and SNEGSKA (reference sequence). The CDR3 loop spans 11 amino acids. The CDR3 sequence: CSARRQETQYF. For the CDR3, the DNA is TGCAGTGCGAGGAGACAAGAGACCCAGTACTTC.